This section outlines one TCR beta chain sequence together with its context. The source of the sample is a study of blood T cell repertoires in COVID-19. Study-level information: The United States, Italy and Spain supplied acute and convalescent COVID-19 samples. Nucleic acid was either cDNA or gDNA, and it came from T cells, B-cell-depleted T cells, or PBMCs.

In the authors' methods: By means of reference gene primer amplification, nucleated cell counts were estimated. Libraries were prepared by immunoSEQ multiplex PCR; TCRdb keeps only in-frame clonotypes and omits some of them. That table gives V, J and clone size, and the DNA gave D and trimming. The sample records more than 200,000 clones, approximately 86% being singletons. The sequencing sample was made of peripheral blood. The clonotype was recovered from a man aged 25 to 40 with active or convalescent COVID-19.

CDR3 sequence (DNA): TGTGCCAGCAGCTTAGACACGGGAAGGGAAAAACTGTTTTTT. It encodes CASSLDTGREKLFF. The chain links TRBV11-2 to TRBJ1-4; D remains unclear. The V end was cut by 0 bases, the J end by 8 bases, with 10 bases between. Germline lookup yields CDR1 SGHAT and CDR2 FQNNGV. The CDR3 is 14 amino acids.